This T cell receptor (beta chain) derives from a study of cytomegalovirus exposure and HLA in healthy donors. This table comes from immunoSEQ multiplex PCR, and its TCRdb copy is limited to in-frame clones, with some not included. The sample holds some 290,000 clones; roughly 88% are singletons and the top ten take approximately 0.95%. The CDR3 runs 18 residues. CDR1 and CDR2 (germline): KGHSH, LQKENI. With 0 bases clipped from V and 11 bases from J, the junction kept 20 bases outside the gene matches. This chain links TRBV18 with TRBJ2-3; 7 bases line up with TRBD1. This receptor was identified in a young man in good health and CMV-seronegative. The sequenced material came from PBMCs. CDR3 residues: CASSPPSTGNNIRVGQYF. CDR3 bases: TGTGCCAGCTCACCACCGTCGACAGGGAATAACATCAGGGTGGGGCAGTATTTT.